The 14 T cell receptor beta chains given below trace back to one sample, sequenced in a study of T-cell memory formation after mild COVID-19. TCRdb used MiXCR to reprocess the 5' RACE reads, holding one entry per CDR3 protein. The sample shows about 470,000 distinct CDR3 sequences, around a quarter of them seen only once. Sequencing input: PBMCs or a T cell subset sorted from them (not recorded which). Source of these receptors: an adult woman who had mild COVID-19 (a few samples of this study predate the infection). Cell type and time point are not known.

This sequence joins TRBV12-3 or TRBV12-4 and TRBJ2-7, with a weak D call TRBD2 (6 bases). Trimming cost V 2 bases and J 7 bases, with 15 bases left between them. CDR3 length equals 14 residues. The CDR3 DNA follows: TGTGCCAGCAGTTTACGAGGAGGGGTAAGGGAGCAGTACTTC. Protein sequence: CASSLRGGVREQYF.

This chain uses TRBV4-3 with TRBJ2-1, with 10 bases that match TRBD2. Losses at the gene ends were 1 base for V and 3 bases for J; bases not matched to a gene: 9. Germline loops: CDR1 LGHNA, CDR2 YSLEER. CDR3 length: 18 residues. Here the CDR3 DNA reads TGCGCCAGCAGCCAAGCGGCTAGCGGGAGAGTAATCTACAATGAGCAGTTCTTC. This encodes CASSQAASGRVIYNEQFF.

The rearrangement joins TRBV7-3 to TRBJ2-5; possibly TRBD2 for D (5 bases). The CDR3 is 15 amino acids. Germline V lookup: CDR1 SGHTA, CDR2 FQGTGA. V was pared by 2 bases and J by 0 bases, with 10 bases between. The CDR3: CASSLLGGYQETQYF. Here the CDR3 DNA reads TGTGCCAGCAGCTTATTGGGCGGGTACCAAGAGACCCAGTACTTC.

The chain has TRBV7-9 and TRBJ2-1; D possibly corresponds to TRBD2 (6 bases). The CDR3 is 17 amino acids. Trimming took 1 base from V and 6 from J, leaving 19 bases between them. CDR1 SEHNR and CDR2 FQNEAQ come from the germline V gene (reference sequence). The CDR3 spells CASSLVGGTSFINEQFF. CDR3 DNA sequence: TGTGCCAGCAGCTTAGTAGGCGGGACTTCCTTTATCAATGAGCAGTTCTTC.

The chain joins TRBV10-3 to TRBJ2-3; D is perhaps TRBD2 (6 bases). The germline V and J ends were trimmed by 1 base and 6 bases, with 11 bases remaining between them. The length of the CDR3 is 14 residues. Germline assignment: CDR1 ENHRY and CDR2 SYGVKD. The CDR3 loop is CAISEWSGEDTQYF. The CDR3 DNA is TGTGCCATCAGTGAGTGGTCGGGGGAGGATACGCAGTATTTT.

This clonotype has ten or more counts. This chain links TRBV7-9 with TRBJ2-3; D call uncertain. The length of the CDR3 is 13 residues. Germline-derived CDR1 and CDR2 are SEHNR and FQNEAQ (reference sequence). The germline V and J ends were trimmed by 5 bases and 1 base, with 7 bases remaining between them. In DNA form, the CDR3 reads TGTGCCAGCAGCCCGCCGGGCACAGATACGCAGTATTTT. It codes for CASSPPGTDTQYF.

This chain joins TRBV2 and TRBJ1-1; 11 bases match TRBD1. V was clipped by 6 bases and J by 5 bases; unmatched bases: 2. Germline assignment: CDR1 SNHLY and CDR2 FYNNEI. The CDR3 totals 13 residues. The CDR3: CASRDRGLTEAFF. CDR3 sequence (DNA): TGTGCCAGCAGGGACAGGGGGCTGACTGAAGCTTTCTTT.

This clonotype occurred a few times. V and J are TRBV20-1 and TRBJ1-2; TRBD1 is a possible D gene (5 bases). V was shortened by 1 base and J by 10 bases, with 16 bases between the two germline ends. The CDR3 totals 13 residues. CDR1 DFQATT and CDR2 SNEGSKA come from the germline V gene (reference sequence). In nucleotides, the CDR3 is TGCAGTGCTAGAGTAGAAGGGGTACGGGTCTACACCTTC. It translates to CSARVEGVRVYTF.

In its sample, this clonotype was seen a few times. The chain couples TRBV23-1 to TRBJ2-1; TRBD1 agrees at 8 bases. TRBV23-1 is flagged as an ORF with uncertain function. V was clipped by 4 bases and J by 3 bases; unmatched bases: 5. The CDR3 totals 15 residues. CDR3 in DNA: TGCGCCAGCAGTCGGACAGGGAGGATCTACAATGAGCAGTTCTTC. This sequence encodes CASSRTGRIYNEQFF.

V usage is TRBV14 and J usage is TRBJ2-7; tentatively, D is TRBD2 (6 bases). The CDR3 runs 13 residues. Germline CDR1 reads SGHDN; CDR2 reads FVKESK. V lost 0 bases and J 9 bases, leaving 12 bases between the germline ends. CDR3 sequence: CASSQDYLALQYF. The CDR3 DNA is TGTGCCAGCAGCCAAGATTATCTAGCGCTGCAGTACTTC.

The chain combines TRBV20-1 with TRBJ2-2; D is ambiguous. V was clipped by 0 bases and J by 5 bases, with 16 bases between them. The CDR3 has 16 residues. Germline V gene sequence: CDR1 DFQATT, CDR2 SNEGSKA (reference sequence). As DNA, the CDR3 is TGCAGTGCTAGAGATTTTCGAGAACAAGAAACCGGGGAGCTGTTTTTT. This translates into CSARDFREQETGELFF.

J is TRBJ1-5 and V is TRBV24-1; tentative D call: TRBD1 (5 bases). CDR1 is KGHDR and CDR2 is SFDVKD in the germline V gene. The V end lost 5 bases, the J end lost 2 bases, and 15 bases lay between the germline ends. There are 16 residues in the CDR3. CDR3 residues: CATSAGGNMGNQPQHF. CDR3 nucleotides: TGTGCCACCAGTGCCGGGGGGAATATGGGCAATCAGCCCCAGCATTTT.

This clonotype showed up many times. CDR3: CASSLAGLEGNEQYF. CDR3 DNA: TGTGCCAGCAGTTTAGCGGGACTGGAAGGGAACGAGCAGTACTTC. The rearrangement links TRBV12-3 or TRBV12-4 to TRBJ2-7; possible D gene TRBD2, 6 bases. Trimming removed 0 bases at V and 5 bases at J, with 14 bases between. The CDR3 runs 15 residues.

The chain carries TRBV7-9 and TRBJ2-3; D ambiguous. The CDR3 sequence is 12 residues long. Germline V CDR1 and CDR2: SEHNR, FQNEAQ (reference sequence). V lost 4 bases and J lost 6, with 8 bases in between. This CDR3 is CASSWLSDTQYF. The DNA of the CDR3 is TGTGCCAGCAGCTGGCTTTCGGATACGCAGTATTTT.